This T cell receptor (beta chain) was recorded in a study of vaccination effects on CD4 cells after COVID-19. Generated by immunoSEQ multiplex PCR, the TCRdb table keeps only in-frame clones and is missing some. The sample consists of tens of thousands of clones, around three quarters of them appearing once. Antigen-specific CD4+ T cells were first expanded with viral peptide pools by the ViraFEST assay and only then sequenced. Investigators separated out CD4+ T cells once around 9 days of culture had passed. Vaccination of participants consisted of two doses of either the BNT162b2 or mRNA-1273 vaccine. Previously uninfected by SARS-CoV-2, the vaccine recipients also showed negative nucleocapsid antibodies. Half-medium changes using IL-2 medium occurred on days 3 and 7. Remarks on this clone: What it binds is unknown.

The receptor's source is a human donor who received a COVID-19 vaccine. Sample: CD4+ T cells from PBMCs cultured with HCoV-OC43 spike peptides, taken after COVID-19 vaccination. Described subset: HCoV-OC43 spike overlapping peptide pool stimulation.

This chain's CDR3 is CATSAPGQGGETQYF. In DNA, the CDR3 is TGTGCCACCAGTGCTCCGGGACAGGGAGGGGAGACCCAGTACTTC. This chain joins TRBV24-1 and TRBJ2-5, with TRBD1 matching 9 bases. The CDR3 spans 15 residues. Germline V gene data show CDR1 as KGHDR and CDR2 as SFDVKD. The V and J ends lost 5 bases and 5 bases, in that order; junction bases with no gene match: 8.